Each of the 2 T cell receptor beta chains below was sequenced from the same sample in a study of beta chain features in type 1 diabetes. Study-wide points: Patients with Type 1 diabetes showed moderately but significantly shorter TCRB CDR3s in all four CD4+ subsets.

Their antigen targets remain unknown. Isolated RNA was reverse transcribed in full, so expressed TCRB transcripts were sequenced. Clones were read by immunoSEQ multiplex PCR, and TCRdb kept only the in-frame ones, dropping some. The sample contains around 300,000 clones, approximately 15% of which appear only once. The sample taken for sequencing was naive CD4+ T cells from blood. Every receptor here comes from a man between 18 and 35 years old with type 1 diabetes.

CDR3 in amino acids: CASSPEVWGVDHEQYF. DNA of the CDR3: TGTGCCAGCAGTCCCGAGGTATGGGGGGTCGATCACGAGCAGTACTTC. The chain employs TRBV28 and TRBJ2-7, with D maybe TRBD2 (6 bases). This CDR3 comprises 16 residues. The germline CDR1 and CDR2 sequences are MDHEN and SYDVKM. The V and J ends lost 5 bases and 5 bases respectively, with 22 bases between them.

This clone has a handful of counts. The gene calls are TRBV5-1 and TRBJ2-6; 9 nucleotides match TRBD1. The germline CDR1 and CDR2 sequences are SGHRS and YFSETQ. Germline trimming cut 7 bases from V and 2 bases from J; bases unmatched to any gene: 7. The CDR3 totals 16 residues. CDR3 region: CASGPGQGAGANVLTF. The CDR3 coding sequence is TGCGCCAGCGGACCGGGACAGGGCGCTGGGGCCAACGTCCTGACTTTC.